The sequence of this T cell receptor beta chain was determined in a study of cytomegalovirus exposure and HLA in healthy donors. The PCR used 60 Vbeta and 13 Jbeta primers. Using immunoSEQ multiplex PCR, the repertoire was profiled, and TCRdb retains in-frame clones only, with some absent. This sample has over 150,000 clones; around 75% occur once, and the top ten carry 2.5% to 3%. The sequencing input was PBMCs. The source is a woman aged 50 to 60 in good health and CMV-seropositive.

Here the CDR3 reads CASSQDPSGYNEQFF. The CDR3 DNA reads as TGTGCCAGCAGCCAAGATCCCAGCGGGTACAATGAGCAGTTCTTC. The rearrangement uses TRBV4-2 and TRBJ2-1, with a possible D match to TRBD2 (6 bases). Germline assignment: CDR1 LGHNA and CDR2 YNFKEQ. CDR3 length: 15 amino acids. V was trimmed by 0 bases and J by 4 bases, leaving 10 bases between them.